These 8 T cell receptor beta chains came from one sample sequenced in a study of blood T cell repertoires in COVID-19. TCRdb's copy holds only in-frame clones and misses some; the assay was immunoSEQ multiplex PCR. The data hold some 140,000 clones, with under 85% observed a single time. Sequences were obtained from PBMCs or T cells enriched from blood (not recorded which). These TCRs come from a man aged 25 to 40 who had recovered from COVID-19.

The chain links TRBV3-1 (or the pseudogene TRBV3-2) to TRBJ2-5, with D possibly matching TRBD2 (6 bases). This CDR3 is built from 18 residues. In germline, CDR1 is LGHDT, CDR2 YNNKEL (reference sequence). Between the trimmed V and J ends, which lost 1 base and 1 base, there was a span of 19 bases. The chain's CDR3 is CASSQGPPGDGFQETQYF. The CDR3 nucleotides read TGTGCCAGCAGCCAAGGCCCGCCGGGGGATGGTTTCCAAGAGACCCAGTACTTC.

This chain links TRBV19 with TRBJ2-6, with a possible D match to TRBD1 (7 bases). CDR3 length: 17 amino acids. Germline V gene lookup returns CDR1 LNHDA and CDR2 SQIVND (reference sequence). V was trimmed by 7 bases and J by 4 bases, leaving 20 bases between them. The chain's CDR3 is CASTEGGQLYGANVLTF. The CDR3 DNA sequence: TGTGCCAGTACCGAGGGGGGACAGCTTTACGGGGCCAACGTCCTGACTTTC.

This chain joins TRBV5-1 and TRBJ2-1; D may be TRBD1 (5 bases). Trimming took off 0 bases at V and 7 bases at J, with 8 bases between the two ends. There are 13 residues in the CDR3. Germline CDR1 SGHRS, CDR2 YFSETQ. CDR3 nucleotide sequence: TGCGCCAGCAGCTTGGGACAGCATAATGAGCAGTTCTTC. Its translation: CASSLGQHNEQFF.

The gene calls are TRBV7-2 and TRBJ2-1, with 9 nucleotides matching TRBD2. Trimming at V came to 2 bases and at J to 9 bases, leaving 8 bases not matched to a gene. The CDR3 extends over 15 amino acids. Germline V lookup: CDR1 SGHTA, CDR2 FQGNSA. The chain's CDR3 is CASSLPLAGRGEQFF. The CDR3 DNA sequence: TGTGCCAGCAGCTTACCTCTAGCGGGGAGGGGTGAGCAGTTCTTC.

The chain recombines TRBV7-9 with TRBJ1-4; D remains ambiguous. The CDR3 spans 14 residues. Trimming cost V 4 bases and J 8 bases, with 14 bases left between them. Looked up from germline, CDR1 is SEHNR and CDR2 is FQNEAQ (reference sequence). CDR3 coding DNA: TGTGCCAGCAGCTCTTCTCTAACGGGGGAAAAACTGTTTTTT. Protein: CASSSSLTGEKLFF.

This sequence joins TRBV27 and TRBJ1-2; 8 nucleotides match TRBD1. V was pared by 5 bases and J by 2 bases, with 13 bases of the junction left unmatched. Germline V CDR1 and CDR2: MNHEY, SMNVEV (reference sequence). The CDR3 consists of 17 residues. CDR3 sequence: CASSPMTGAGINYGYTF. The CDR3 DNA reads TGTGCCAGCAGTCCGATGACAGGGGCGGGGATAAACTATGGCTACACCTTC.

The chain recombines TRBV28 with TRBJ2-2, with TRBD1 identical over 8 bases. Germline V gene lookup returns CDR1 MDHEN and CDR2 SYDVKM. J gave up 3 bases and V 10 bases, and 7 bases lay outside the gene matches. The CDR3 is 14 residues long. The CDR3 DNA reads as TGTGCCACCCGCTCGGGACAGGACACCGGGGAGCTGTTTTTT. This gives the protein CATRSGQDTGELFF.

The V gene is TRBV7-2, the J gene TRBJ2-3; 13 bases are shared with TRBD2. The V gene's germline CDR1 is SGHTA and CDR2 FQGNSA. This CDR3 contains 15 residues. Trimming at V came to 5 bases and at J to 6 bases, leaving 5 bases not matched to a gene. CDR3 in DNA: TGTGCCAGCAGCCCGTGGACTAGCGGGAGTGATACGCAGTATTTT. Its translation: CASSPWTSGSDTQYF.